The clone carrying this TCR beta chain was detected only a few times. What it binds is not known. The sample comes from a study of T cell responses to AZD1222 COVID-19 vaccine. Repertoires were generated with immunoSEQ multiplex PCR, while TCRdb's copy carries only in-frame clones and drops some. The repertoire has about 120,000 clones, around 86% of them found once; the top ten carry 0.95% to 1.5%. General study findings and limits: Nearly half of spike-specific TCRs reportedly target unmutated variant regions. There were repertoire samples only from the period after the peak T cell response. White British ancestry dominated among donors, who included more females, and clonal diversity was possibly underestimated. Recipients of two AZD1222 doses showed rising Spike-specific TCR breadth and depth.

CDR3 length: 14 amino acids. Germline CDR1 SGHVS, CDR2 FQNEAQ. The V gene end was trimmed by 3 bases and the J gene end by 6 bases; junction bases not matched to a gene: 2. The sample was peripheral blood, taken on day 0 of AZD1222 vaccination. This clonotype was obtained from an adult in good health. The chain links TRBV7-8 to TRBJ1-4; 9 positions match TRBD1. This CDR3 reads CASSLGQGHEKLFF. The CDR3 DNA reads as TGTGCCAGCAGCTTGGGACAGGGCCATGAAAAACTGTTTTTT. The full variable domain, with the rest looked up from reference TRBV7-8 and TRBJ1-4, is GAGVSQSPRYKVAKRGQDVALRCDPISGHVSLFWYQQALGQGPEFLTYFQNEAQLDKSGLPSDRFFAERPEGSVSTLKIQRTQQEDSAVYLCASSLGQGHEKLFFGSGTQLSVL.